The 19 T cell receptor beta chains listed next were all sequenced from one sample in a study of B cell selection in AIRE deficiency. The protocol was immunoSEQ multiplex PCR, while the TCRdb copy is restricted to in-frame clones and leaves out a portion. Of roughly 14,000 clones listed, 93% were seen once; the top ten hold more than 1%. Regulatory T cells were sorted as CD4+CD25hiCD127low/negative. The specimen was Tregs sorted from PBMCs. The origin of the receptors is a human donor with AIRE deficiency.

This clone was counted once. CDR3 amino acids: CASSFPPPRTSPNAGYF. The CDR3 DNA is TGTGCCAGCAGCTTCCCCCCCCCGCGGACTAGCCCTAACGCAGGGTACTTC. The gene calls are TRBV7-3 and TRBJ2-7; 8 positions match TRBD2. In germline, CDR1 is SGHTA, CDR2 FQGTGA. V dropped 3 bases and J dropped 12; count of bases not matched to a gene: 22. The CDR3 is 17 residues long.

The V call is TRBV10-3, the J call TRBJ2-7; D ambiguous. The V end was cut by 0 bases, the J end by 7 bases, with 7 bases between. The CDR3 has 12 amino acids. Germline V lookup: CDR1 ENHRY, CDR2 SYGVKD. The CDR3 reads CAISESRGEQYF. The CDR3 DNA reads as TGTGCCATCAGTGAGTCGAGAGGAGAGCAGTACTTC.

V gene TRBV19 combines with J gene TRBJ2-3; unclear D gene. Germline CDR1 LNHDA, CDR2 SQIVND (reference sequence). V lost 6 bases, J lost 1 base, and 11 bases lay in between. CDR3 size: 14 residues. CDR3 region: CASSIRLRTDTQYF. In DNA form, the CDR3 reads TGTGCCAGTAGCATCAGGCTTCGCACAGATACGCAGTATTTT.

This clone was seen once. The chain has TRBV19 and TRBJ2-2; D not resolved. The length of the CDR3 is 14 residues. Trimming pared 4 bases from V and 1 base from J, leaving 7 bases between. CDR1 is LNHDA and CDR2 is SQIVND in the germline V gene (reference sequence). The CDR3 coding sequence is TGTGCCAGTAGTACTTCCCAGAACACCGGGGAGCTGTTTTTT. As protein: CASSTSQNTGELFF.

J is TRBJ2-2 and V is TRBV6-5; D gene unclear. The CDR3 is 15 residues long. The ends were cut back, 5 bases at V and 5 bases at J, with 15 bases in the middle. Germline V gene data show CDR1 as MNHEY and CDR2 as SVGAGI. The CDR3 region is CASSLISLWTGELFF. Here the CDR3 DNA reads TGTGCCAGCAGTCTCATAAGCTTATGGACCGGGGAGCTGTTTTTT.

The chain employs TRBV15 and TRBJ1-5; 7 bases align to TRBD1. The V gene's germline CDR1 is LNHNV and CDR2 YYDKDF (reference sequence). V lost 5 bases and J lost 2; bases outside the gene matches: 6. This CDR3 is 15 amino acids long. CDR3 in DNA: TGTGCCACCAGCTCTACCGGGACAGGCAATCAGCCCCAGCATTTT. Its protein is CATSSTGTGNQPQHF.

This chain joins TRBV7-2 and TRBJ2-1; the D gene could be TRBD1 or TRBD2 (5 bases each). There are 14 residues in the CDR3. V gave up 7 bases and J gave up 10 bases, with 20 bases separating them. Germline V gene lookup returns CDR1 SGHTA and CDR2 FQGNSA. The CDR3: CASTLRRGAGEQFF. Written as DNA, the CDR3 is TGTGCCAGCACCCTCAGGAGAGGGGCAGGGGAGCAGTTCTTC.

The genes are TRBV5-1 and TRBJ1-5; D is unclear. The CDR3 sequence is 13 residues long. Germline CDR1 SGHRS, CDR2 YFSETQ. V was trimmed by 4 bases and J by 3 bases, leaving 8 bases between them. The CDR3 spells CASSPRYNQPQHF. The DNA of the CDR3 is TGCGCCAGCAGCCCGCGGTACAATCAGCCCCAGCATTTT.

The chain links TRBV2 to TRBJ2-3; the match to TRBD2 covers 11 bases. Germline CDR1 reads SNHLY; CDR2 reads FYNNEI. Trimming took 5 bases from V and 3 from J; bases not matched to a gene: 4. The CDR3 contains 15 residues. The DNA of the CDR3 is TGTGCCAGCAGTACCAGACTAGCGGGAACAGATACGCAGTATTTT. Its protein product is CASSTRLAGTDTQYF.

The chain combines TRBV5-1 with TRBJ2-7; TRBD1 aligns across 7 bases. Germline-derived CDR1 and CDR2 are SGHRS and YFSETQ. This CDR3 spans 13 amino acids. Unmatched junction bases numbered 5, after V lost 4 bases and J lost 4 bases. CDR3 region: CASSPGTVYEQYF. As DNA, the CDR3 is TGCGCCAGCAGCCCGGGGACAGTATACGAGCAGTACTTC.

V usage is TRBV19 and J usage is TRBJ2-2, with 8 bases lining up with TRBD1. Per the germline V gene, CDR1 is LNHDA and CDR2 is SQIVND (reference sequence). J was trimmed by 5 bases and V by 4 bases; bases with no gene match: 0. The CDR3 runs to 13 residues. The CDR3 reads CASSRQGTGELFF. Here the CDR3 DNA reads TGTGCCAGTAGTAGACAGGGGACCGGGGAGCTGTTTTTT.

V usage is TRBV29-1 and J usage is TRBJ2-5; maybe TRBD1 (5 bases). CDR1 and CDR2 (germline): SQVTM, ANQGSEA. The CDR3 contains 14 residues. V lost 7 bases, J lost 2 bases, and 17 bases lay in between. The CDR3 DNA reads as TGCAGCGATATAGACAGCGCTGCTCAAGAGACCCAGTACTTC. Protein sequence: CSDIDSAAQETQYF.

This sequence joins TRBV7-6 and TRBJ2-1, with 12 bases lining up with TRBD2. Germline-derived CDR1 and CDR2 are SGHVS and FNYEAQ. This CDR3 comprises 17 residues. V lost 1 base and J lost 4; bases outside the gene matches: 5. The CDR3 bases are TGTGCCAGCAGCTTAGATCGACTAGCGGGAGCATACAATGAGCAGTTCTTC. This codes for CASSLDRLAGAYNEQFF.

The chain carries TRBV28 and TRBJ2-5, with 9 positions matching TRBD1. This CDR3 is 15 amino acids long. Germline V gene lookup returns CDR1 MDHEN and CDR2 SYDVKM. Losses at the gene ends were 3 bases for V and 3 bases for J; bases not matched to a gene: 5. Here the CDR3 reads CASSLGQGGEETQYF. The CDR3 DNA reads TGTGCCAGCAGTTTGGGACAGGGCGGAGAAGAGACCCAGTACTTC.

This sequence joins TRBV4-1 and TRBJ2-7; D may correspond to TRBD1 or TRBD2 (5 bases each). Germline CDR1 and CDR2: MGHRA and YSYEKL. Between the trimmed V and J ends, which lost 1 base and 2 bases, there was a span of 9 bases. The CDR3 loop spans 14 amino acids. The CDR3 sequence: CASSQGGAPYEQYF. The CDR3 DNA reads as TGCGCCAGCAGCCAAGGAGGGGCCCCCTACGAGCAGTACTTC.

The genes are TRBV5-1 and TRBJ2-3; D remains unclear. This CDR3 has 14 residues. V was pared by 4 bases and J by 2 bases, with 11 bases between. Germline values: CDR1 SGHRS, CDR2 YFSETQ. This CDR3 is CASSPVANTDTQYF. CDR3 coding DNA: TGCGCCAGCAGCCCGGTAGCTAACACAGATACGCAGTATTTT.

The DNA of the CDR3 is TGTGCCAGCAGCCCAGCGGGGGGGCGAACCGGGGAGCTGTTTTTT. This translates into CASSPAGGRTGELFF. This chain links TRBV7-8 with TRBJ2-2; the match to TRBD2 covers 10 bases. The germline gives CDR1 SGHVS, CDR2 FQNEAQ. This CDR3 is 15 amino acids long. V trimming: 5 bases; J trimming: 5 bases; junction bases outside the gene matches: 5.

The chain is built from TRBV7-7 and TRBJ2-5; 11 bases match TRBD1. The germline CDR1 and CDR2 sequences are SSHAT and FNYEAQ (reference sequence). The CDR3 spans 14 residues. V lost 5 bases to trimming and J lost 6 bases; unmatched junction nucleotides: 5. The CDR3 region has the DNA TGTGCCAGCAGCCCTGGACAGGGGGCCAAGACCCAGTACTTC. Protein sequence: CASSPGQGAKTQYF.

The gene calls are TRBV6-6 and TRBJ2-7, with 10 bases matching TRBD1. CDR1 is MNHNY and CDR2 is SVGAGI in the germline V gene (reference sequence). V was pared by 2 bases and J by 2 bases, with 3 bases of the junction left unmatched. This CDR3 spans 15 amino acids. The CDR3 reads CASSYIGTGAYEQYF. DNA for the CDR3: TGTGCCAGCAGTTACATAGGGACAGGGGCCTACGAGCAGTACTTC.